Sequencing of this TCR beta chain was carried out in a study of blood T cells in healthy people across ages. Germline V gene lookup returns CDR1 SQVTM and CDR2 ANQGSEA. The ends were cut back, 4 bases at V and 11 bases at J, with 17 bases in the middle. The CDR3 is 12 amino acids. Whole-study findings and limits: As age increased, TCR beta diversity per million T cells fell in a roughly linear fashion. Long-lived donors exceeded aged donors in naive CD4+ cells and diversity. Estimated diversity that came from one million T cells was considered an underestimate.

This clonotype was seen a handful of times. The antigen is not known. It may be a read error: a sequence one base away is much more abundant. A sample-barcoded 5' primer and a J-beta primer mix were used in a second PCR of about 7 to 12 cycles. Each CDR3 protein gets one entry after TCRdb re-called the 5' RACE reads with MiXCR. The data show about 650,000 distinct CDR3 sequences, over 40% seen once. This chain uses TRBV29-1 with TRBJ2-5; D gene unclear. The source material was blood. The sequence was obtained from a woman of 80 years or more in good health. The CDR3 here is CSVVGGIGEQYF. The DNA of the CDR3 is TGCAGCGTTGTAGGTGGGATTGGAGAGCAGTACTTC.